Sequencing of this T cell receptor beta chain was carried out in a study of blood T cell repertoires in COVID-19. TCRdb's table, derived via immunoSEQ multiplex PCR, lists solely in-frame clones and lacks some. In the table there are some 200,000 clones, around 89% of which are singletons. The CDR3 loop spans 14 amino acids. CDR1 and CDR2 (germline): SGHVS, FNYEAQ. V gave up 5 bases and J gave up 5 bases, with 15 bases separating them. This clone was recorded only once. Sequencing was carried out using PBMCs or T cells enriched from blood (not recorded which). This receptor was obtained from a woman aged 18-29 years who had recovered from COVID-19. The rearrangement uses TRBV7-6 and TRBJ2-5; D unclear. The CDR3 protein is CASSRVGSRETQYF. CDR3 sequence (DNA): TGTGCCAGCAGCCGCGTGGGCAGTCGGGAGACCCAGTACTTC.